This T cell receptor beta chain emerged from a study of blood T cells in healthy people across ages. Overall study findings and caveats: Strongly correlated with naive T cell percentage was TCR beta diversity. Per million T cells, TCR beta diversity dropped roughly linearly as age increased. Greater diversity and more naive CD4+ cells were seen in long-lived donors than in aged donors.

The CDR3 is 15 residues long. The V segment lost 4 bases and the J segment 6 bases; nucleotides outside the gene matches: 6. From germline, CDR1 is SGDLS and CDR2 YYNGEE. A second PCR of 7 to 11 cycles used a sample-barcoded 5' primer and a J-beta primer mix. TCRdb recomputed calls from the 5' RACE reads with MiXCR, one row per CDR3 protein. The sample has around 710,000 distinct CDR3 sequences, roughly 43% seen once. Total RNA was isolated from each sample in quantities of at least 6 micrograms. On this clonotype: Its antigen is unknown.

This clonotype originated in a woman aged 55-69 years in good health. This rearrangement joins TRBV9 to TRBJ2-4, with TRBD2 matching over 11 bases. The sequencing input was blood. The CDR3 sequence is CASSTLAGGGNIQYF. The DNA for the CDR3 is TGTGCCAGCAGCACGCTAGCGGGGGGAGGAAACATTCAGTACTTC.